The present T cell receptor beta chain was sequenced within a study of T cell repertoires and Cas9 in healthy adults. Produced via immunoSEQ multiplex PCR; TCRdb's table is partial and in-frame only. The data hold around 15,000 clones, with around 90% observed a single time. The germline CDR1 and CDR2 sequences are SGHTA and FQGNSA. The CDR3 runs to 17 residues. V was cut by 2 bases and J by 5 bases, with 21 bases left in between. The chain carries TRBV7-2 and TRBJ2-5; possible D gene TRBD2, 6 bases. The TCR comes from a human donor in good health. The material sequenced was Tregs (CD4+, CD25+, CD127-, CD137-, CD154-) from PBMCs; culture status not recorded. The chain's CDR3 is CASSLSSILAVRETQYF. In nucleotides, the CDR3 is TGTGCCAGCAGCTTATCGAGCATCTTAGCGGTTCGTGAGACCCAGTACTTC.